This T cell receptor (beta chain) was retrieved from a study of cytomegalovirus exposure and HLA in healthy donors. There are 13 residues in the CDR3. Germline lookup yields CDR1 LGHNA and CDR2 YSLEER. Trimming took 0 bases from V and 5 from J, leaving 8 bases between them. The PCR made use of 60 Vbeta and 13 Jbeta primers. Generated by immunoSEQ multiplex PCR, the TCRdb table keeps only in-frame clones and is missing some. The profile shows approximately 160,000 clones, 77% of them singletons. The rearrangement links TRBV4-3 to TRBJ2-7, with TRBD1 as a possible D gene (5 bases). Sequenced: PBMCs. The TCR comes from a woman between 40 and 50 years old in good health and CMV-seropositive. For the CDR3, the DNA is TGCGCCAGCAGCCAAGAAGGGGATCACGAGCAGTACTTC. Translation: CASSQEGDHEQYF.